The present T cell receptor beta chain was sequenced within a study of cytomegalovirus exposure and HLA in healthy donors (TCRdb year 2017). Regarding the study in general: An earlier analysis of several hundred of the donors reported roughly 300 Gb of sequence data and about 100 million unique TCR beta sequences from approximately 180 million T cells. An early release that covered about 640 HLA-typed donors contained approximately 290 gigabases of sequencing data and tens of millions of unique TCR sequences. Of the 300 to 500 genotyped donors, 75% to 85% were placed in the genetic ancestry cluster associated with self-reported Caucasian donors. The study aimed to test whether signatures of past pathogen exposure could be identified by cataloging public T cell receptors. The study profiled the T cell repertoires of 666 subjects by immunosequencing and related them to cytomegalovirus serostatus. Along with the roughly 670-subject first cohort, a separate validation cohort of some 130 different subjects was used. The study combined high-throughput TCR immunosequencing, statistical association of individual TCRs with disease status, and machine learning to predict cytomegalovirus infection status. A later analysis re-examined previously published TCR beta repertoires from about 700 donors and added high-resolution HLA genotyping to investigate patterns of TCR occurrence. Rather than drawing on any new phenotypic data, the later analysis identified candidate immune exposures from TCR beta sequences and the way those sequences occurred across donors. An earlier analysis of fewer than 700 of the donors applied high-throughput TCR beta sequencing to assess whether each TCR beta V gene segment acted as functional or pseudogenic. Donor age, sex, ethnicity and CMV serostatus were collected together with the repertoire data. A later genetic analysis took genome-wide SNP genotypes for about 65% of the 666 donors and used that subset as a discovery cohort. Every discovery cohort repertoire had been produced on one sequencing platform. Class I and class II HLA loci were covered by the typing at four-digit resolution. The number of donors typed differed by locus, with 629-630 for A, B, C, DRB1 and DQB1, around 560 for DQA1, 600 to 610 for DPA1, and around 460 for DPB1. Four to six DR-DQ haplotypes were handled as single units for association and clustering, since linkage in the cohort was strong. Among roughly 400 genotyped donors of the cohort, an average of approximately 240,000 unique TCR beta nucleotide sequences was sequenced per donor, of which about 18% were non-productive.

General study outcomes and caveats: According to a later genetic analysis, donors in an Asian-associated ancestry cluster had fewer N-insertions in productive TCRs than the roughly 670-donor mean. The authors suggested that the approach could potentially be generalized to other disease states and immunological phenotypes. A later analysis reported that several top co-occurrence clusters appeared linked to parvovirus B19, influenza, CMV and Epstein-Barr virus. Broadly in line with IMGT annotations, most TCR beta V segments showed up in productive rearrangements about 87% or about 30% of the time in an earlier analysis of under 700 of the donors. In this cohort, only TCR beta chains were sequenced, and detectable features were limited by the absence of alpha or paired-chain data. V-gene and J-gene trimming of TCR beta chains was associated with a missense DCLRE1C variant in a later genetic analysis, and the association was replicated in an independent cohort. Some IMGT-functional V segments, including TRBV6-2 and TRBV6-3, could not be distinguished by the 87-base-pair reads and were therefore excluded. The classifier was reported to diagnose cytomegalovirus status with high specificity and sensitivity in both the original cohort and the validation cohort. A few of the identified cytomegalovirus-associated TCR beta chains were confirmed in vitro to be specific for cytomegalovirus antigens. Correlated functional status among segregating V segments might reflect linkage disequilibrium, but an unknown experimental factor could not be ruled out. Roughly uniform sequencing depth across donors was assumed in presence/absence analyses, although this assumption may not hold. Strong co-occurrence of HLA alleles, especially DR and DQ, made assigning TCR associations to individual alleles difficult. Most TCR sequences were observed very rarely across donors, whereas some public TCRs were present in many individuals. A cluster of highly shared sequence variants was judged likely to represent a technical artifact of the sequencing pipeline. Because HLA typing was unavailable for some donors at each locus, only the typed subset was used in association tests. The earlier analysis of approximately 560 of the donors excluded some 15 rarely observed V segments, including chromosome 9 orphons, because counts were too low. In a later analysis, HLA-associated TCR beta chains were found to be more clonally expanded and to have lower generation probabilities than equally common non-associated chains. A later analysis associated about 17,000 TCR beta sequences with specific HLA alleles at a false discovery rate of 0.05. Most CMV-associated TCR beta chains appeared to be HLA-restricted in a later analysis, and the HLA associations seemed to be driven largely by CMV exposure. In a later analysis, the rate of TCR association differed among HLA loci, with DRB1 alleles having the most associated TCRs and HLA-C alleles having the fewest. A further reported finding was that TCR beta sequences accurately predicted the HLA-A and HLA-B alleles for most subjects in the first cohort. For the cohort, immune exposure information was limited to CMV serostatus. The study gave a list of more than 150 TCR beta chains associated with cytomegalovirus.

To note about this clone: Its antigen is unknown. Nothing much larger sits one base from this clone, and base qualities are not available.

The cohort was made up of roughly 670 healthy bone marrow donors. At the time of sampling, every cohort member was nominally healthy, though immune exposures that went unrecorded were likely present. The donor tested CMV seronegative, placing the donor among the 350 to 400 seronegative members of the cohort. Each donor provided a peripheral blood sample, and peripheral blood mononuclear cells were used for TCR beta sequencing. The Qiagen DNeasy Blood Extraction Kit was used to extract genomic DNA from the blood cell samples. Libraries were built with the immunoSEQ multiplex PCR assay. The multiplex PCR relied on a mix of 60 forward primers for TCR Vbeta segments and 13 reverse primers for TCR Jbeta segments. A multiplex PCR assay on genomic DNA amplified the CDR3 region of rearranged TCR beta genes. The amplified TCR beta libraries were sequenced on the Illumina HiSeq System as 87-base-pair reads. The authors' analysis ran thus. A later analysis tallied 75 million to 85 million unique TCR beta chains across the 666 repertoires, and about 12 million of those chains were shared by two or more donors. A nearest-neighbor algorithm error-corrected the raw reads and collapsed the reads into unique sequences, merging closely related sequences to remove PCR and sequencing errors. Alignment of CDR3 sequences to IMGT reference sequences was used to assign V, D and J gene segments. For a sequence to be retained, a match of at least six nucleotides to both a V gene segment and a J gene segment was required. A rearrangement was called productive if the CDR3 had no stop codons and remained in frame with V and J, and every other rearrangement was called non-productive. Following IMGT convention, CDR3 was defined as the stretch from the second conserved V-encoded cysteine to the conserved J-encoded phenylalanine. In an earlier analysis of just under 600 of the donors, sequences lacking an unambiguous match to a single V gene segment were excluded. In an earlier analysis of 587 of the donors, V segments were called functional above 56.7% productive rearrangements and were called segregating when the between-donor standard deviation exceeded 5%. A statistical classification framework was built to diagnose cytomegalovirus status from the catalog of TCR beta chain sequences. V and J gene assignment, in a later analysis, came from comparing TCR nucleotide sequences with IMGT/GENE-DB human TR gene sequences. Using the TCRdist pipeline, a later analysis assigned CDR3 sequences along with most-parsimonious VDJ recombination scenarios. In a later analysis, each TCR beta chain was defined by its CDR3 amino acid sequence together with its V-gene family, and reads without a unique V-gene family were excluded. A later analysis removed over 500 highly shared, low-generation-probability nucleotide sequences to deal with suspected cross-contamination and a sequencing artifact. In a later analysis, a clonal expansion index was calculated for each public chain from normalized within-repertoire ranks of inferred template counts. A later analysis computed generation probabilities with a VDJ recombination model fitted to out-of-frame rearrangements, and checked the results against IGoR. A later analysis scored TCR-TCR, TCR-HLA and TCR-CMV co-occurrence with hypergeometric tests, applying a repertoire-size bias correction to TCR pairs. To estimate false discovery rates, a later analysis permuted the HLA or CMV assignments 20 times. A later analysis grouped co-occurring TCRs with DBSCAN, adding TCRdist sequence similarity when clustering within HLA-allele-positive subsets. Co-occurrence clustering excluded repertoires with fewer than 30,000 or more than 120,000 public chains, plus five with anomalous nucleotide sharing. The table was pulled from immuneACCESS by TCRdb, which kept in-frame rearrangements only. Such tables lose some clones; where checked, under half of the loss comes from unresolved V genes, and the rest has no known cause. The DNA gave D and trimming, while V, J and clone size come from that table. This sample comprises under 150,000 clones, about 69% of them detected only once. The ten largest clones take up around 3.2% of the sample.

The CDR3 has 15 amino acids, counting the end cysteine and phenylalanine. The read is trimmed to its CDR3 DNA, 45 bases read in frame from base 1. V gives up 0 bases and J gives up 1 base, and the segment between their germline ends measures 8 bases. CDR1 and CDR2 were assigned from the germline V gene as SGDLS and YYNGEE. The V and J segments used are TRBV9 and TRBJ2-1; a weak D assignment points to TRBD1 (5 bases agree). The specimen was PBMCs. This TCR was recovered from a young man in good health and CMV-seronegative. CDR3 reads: CASSVVDSSYNEQFF. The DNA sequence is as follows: TGTGCCAGCAGCGTAGTTGACAGTTCCTACAATGAGCAGTTCTTC. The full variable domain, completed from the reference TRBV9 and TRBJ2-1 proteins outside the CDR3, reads DSGVTQTPKHLITATGQRVTLRCSPRSGDLSVYWYQQSLDQGLQFLIQYYNGEERAKGNILERFSAQQFPDLHSELNLSSLELGDSALYFCASSVVDSSYNEQFFGPGTRLTVL.